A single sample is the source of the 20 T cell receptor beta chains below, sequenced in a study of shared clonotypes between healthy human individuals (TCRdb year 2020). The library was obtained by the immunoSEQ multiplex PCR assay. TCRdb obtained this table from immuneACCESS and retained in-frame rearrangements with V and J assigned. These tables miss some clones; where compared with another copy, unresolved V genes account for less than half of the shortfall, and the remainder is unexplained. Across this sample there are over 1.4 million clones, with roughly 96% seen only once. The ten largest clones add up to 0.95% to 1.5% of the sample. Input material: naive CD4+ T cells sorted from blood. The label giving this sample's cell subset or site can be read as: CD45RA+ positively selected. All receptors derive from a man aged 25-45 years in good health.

The CDR3 region has the DNA TGCGCCACTCAGGGGGTAGGCTGGGAAAACACCGGGGAGCTGTTTTTT. This sequence encodes CATQGVGWENTGELFF. This chain joins TRBV10-2 and TRBJ2-2; 7 nucleotides line up with TRBD1. The germline V gene encodes CDR1 WSHSY and CDR2 SAAADI. V dropped 10 bases and J dropped 2; count of bases not matched to a gene: 13. CDR3 length: 16 residues.

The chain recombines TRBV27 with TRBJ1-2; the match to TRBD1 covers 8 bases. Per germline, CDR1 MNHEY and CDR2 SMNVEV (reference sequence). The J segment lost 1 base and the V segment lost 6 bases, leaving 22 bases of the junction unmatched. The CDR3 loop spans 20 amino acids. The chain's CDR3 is CASRSKIRQGFLSLNYGYTF. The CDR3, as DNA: TGTGCCAGCAGATCTAAAATAAGACAGGGGTTCTTAAGCCTTAACTATGGCTACACCTTC.

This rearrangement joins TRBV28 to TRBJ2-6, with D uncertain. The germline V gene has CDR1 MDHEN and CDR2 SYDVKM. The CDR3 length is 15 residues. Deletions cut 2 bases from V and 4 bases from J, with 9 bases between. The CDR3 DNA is TGTGCCAGCAGTTTAGTGGAACCCGGGGCCAACGTCCTGACTTTC. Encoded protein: CASSLVEPGANVLTF.

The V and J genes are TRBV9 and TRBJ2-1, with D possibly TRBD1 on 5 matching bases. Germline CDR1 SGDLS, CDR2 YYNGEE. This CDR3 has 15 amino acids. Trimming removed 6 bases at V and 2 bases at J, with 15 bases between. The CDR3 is CASTLGGAPYNEQFF. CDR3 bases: TGTGCCAGCACCTTAGGTGGGGCTCCCTACAATGAGCAGTTCTTC. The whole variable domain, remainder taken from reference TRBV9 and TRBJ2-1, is DSGVTQTPKHLITATGQRVTLRCSPRSGDLSVYWYQQSLDQGLQFLIQYYNGEERAKGNILERFSAQQFPDLHSELNLSSLELGDSALYFCASTLGGAPYNEQFFGPGTRLTVL.

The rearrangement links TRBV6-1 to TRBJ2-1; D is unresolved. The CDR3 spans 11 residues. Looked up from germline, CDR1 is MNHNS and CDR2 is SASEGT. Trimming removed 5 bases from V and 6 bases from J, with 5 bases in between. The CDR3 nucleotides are TGTGCCAGCAGTTACCTCAATGAGCAGTTCTTC. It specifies CASSYLNEQFF.

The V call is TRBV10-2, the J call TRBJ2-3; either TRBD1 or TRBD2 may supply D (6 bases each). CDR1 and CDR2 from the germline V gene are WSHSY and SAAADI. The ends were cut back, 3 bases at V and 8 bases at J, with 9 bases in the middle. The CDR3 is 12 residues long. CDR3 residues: CASSDRGLTQYF. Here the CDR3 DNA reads TGCGCCAGCAGTGATCGGGGGCTTACGCAGTATTTT.

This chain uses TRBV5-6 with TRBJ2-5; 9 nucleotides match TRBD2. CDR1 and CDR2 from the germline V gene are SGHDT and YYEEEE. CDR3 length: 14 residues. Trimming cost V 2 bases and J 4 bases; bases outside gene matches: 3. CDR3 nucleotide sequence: TGTGCCAGCAGCTTTAATAGCGGGAGAGAGACCCAGTACTTC. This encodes CASSFNSGRETQYF.

As DNA, the CDR3 is TGCAGCGGGGGACTAAACCACCAAGAGACCCAGTACTTC. Translating gives CSGGLNHQETQYF. The genes are TRBV29-1 and TRBJ2-5; TRBD2 agrees at 7 bases. V trimming: 7 bases; J trimming: 0 bases; junction bases outside the gene matches: 5. Germline lookup yields CDR1 SQVTM and CDR2 ANQGSEA. The CDR3 consists of 13 residues. The whole variable domain, filled in from reference TRBV29-1 and TRBJ2-5, reads SAVISQKPSRDICQRGTSLTIQCQVDSQVTMMFWYRQQPGQSLTLIATANQGSEATYESGFVIDKFPISRPNLTFSTLTVSNMSPEDSSIYLCSGGLNHQETQYFGPGTRLLVL.

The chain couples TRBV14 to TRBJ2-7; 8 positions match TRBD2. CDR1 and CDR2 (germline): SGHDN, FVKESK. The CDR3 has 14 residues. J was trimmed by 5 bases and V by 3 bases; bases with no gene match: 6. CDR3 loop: CASSHGGRRNEQYF. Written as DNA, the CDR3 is TGTGCCAGCAGCCATGGCGGGAGGAGGAACGAGCAGTACTTC. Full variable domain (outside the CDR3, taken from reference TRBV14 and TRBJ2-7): EAGVTQFPSHSVIEKGQTVTLRCDPISGHDNLYWYRRVMGKEIKFLLHFVKESKQDESGMPNNRFLAERTGGTYSTLKVQPAELEDSGVYFCASSHGGRRNEQYFGPGTRLTVT.

The chain's CDR3 is CASSMPPGRNTEAFF. The CDR3 coding sequence is TGTGCCAGTAGTATGCCCCCAGGACGGAACACTGAAGCTTTCTTT. V gene TRBV19 combines with J gene TRBJ1-1, with D hard to call. Trimming shortened V by 3 bases and J by 1 base, and 12 bases separated the two germline ends. Germline-derived CDR1 and CDR2 are LNHDA and SQIVND (reference sequence). This CDR3 has 15 amino acids.

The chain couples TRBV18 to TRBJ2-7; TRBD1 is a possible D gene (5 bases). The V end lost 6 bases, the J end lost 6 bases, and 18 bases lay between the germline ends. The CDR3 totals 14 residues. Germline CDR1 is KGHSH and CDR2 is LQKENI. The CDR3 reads CASSQGPRQTEQYF. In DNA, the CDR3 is TGTGCCAGCTCCCAAGGGCCTAGACAGACCGAGCAGTACTTC.

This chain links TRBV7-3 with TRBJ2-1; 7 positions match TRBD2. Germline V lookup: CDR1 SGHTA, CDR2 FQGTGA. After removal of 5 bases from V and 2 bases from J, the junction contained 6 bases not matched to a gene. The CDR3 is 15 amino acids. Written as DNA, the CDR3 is TGTGCCAGCAGCCCTCAGCGGGGTACCTACAATGAGCAGTTCTTC. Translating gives CASSPQRGTYNEQFF.

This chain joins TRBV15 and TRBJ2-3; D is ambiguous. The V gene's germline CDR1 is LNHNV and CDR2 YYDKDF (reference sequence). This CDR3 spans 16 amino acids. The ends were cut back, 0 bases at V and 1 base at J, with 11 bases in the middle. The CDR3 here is CATSRDQDPRTDTQYF. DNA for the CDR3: TGTGCCACCAGCAGAGATCAGGACCCTCGCACAGATACGCAGTATTTT.

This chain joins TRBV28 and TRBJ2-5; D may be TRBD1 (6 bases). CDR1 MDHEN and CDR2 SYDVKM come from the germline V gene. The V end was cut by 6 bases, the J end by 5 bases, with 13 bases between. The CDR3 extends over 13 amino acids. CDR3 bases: TGTGCCAGCAGACCCCACAGGGACGAGACCCAGTACTTC. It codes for CASRPHRDETQYF.

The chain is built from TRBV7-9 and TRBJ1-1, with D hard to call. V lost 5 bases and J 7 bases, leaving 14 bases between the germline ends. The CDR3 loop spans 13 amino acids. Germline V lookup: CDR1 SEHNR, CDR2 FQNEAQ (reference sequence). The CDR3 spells CASSLRGQLEAFF. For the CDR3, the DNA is TGTGCCAGCAGCCTCCGTGGGCAGCTTGAAGCTTTCTTT.

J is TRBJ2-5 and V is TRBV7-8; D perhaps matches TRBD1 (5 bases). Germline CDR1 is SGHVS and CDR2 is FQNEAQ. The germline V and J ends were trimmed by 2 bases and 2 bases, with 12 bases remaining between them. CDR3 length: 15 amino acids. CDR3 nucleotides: TGTGCCAGCAGCTTATCGAGACAGATACAAGAGACCCAGTACTTC. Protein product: CASSLSRQIQETQYF.

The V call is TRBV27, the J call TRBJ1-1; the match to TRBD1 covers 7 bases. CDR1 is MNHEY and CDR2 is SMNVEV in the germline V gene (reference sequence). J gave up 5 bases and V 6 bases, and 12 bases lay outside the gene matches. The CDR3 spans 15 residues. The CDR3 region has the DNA TGTGCCAGCAGCCCTCTTGAGGGGGCGCGAACTGAAGCTTTCTTT. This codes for CASSPLEGARTEAFF.

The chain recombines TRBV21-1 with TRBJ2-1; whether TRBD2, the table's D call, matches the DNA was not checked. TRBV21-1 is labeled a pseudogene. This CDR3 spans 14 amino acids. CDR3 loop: CARNTSGRIGEQFF. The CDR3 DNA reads TGTGCCCGTAATACTAGCGGGAGAATTGGTGAGCAGTTCTTC.

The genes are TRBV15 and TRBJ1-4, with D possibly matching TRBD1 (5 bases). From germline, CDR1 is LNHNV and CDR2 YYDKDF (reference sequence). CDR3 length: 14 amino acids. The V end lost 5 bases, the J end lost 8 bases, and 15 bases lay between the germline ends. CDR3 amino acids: CATSHGGDIEKLFF. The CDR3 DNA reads TGTGCCACCAGCCATGGGGGGGATATAGAAAAACTGTTTTTT.

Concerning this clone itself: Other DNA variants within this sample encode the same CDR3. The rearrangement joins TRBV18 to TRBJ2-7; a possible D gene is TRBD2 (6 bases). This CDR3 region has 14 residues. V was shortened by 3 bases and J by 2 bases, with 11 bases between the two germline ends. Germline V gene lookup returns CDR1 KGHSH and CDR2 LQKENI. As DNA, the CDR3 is TGTGCCAGCTCACCGGGCGGGGTCCCCTACGAGCAGTACTTC. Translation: CASSPGGVPYEQYF.